This TCR beta chain emerged from a study of T cell changes during pregnancy in multiple sclerosis. Assay used: immunoSEQ multiplex PCR; TCRdb lists only in-frame clones, some missing. This sample has just under 100,000 clones, with 93% found just once. Trimming removed 2 bases from V and 7 bases from J, with 20 bases in between. The germline CDR1 and CDR2 sequences are MNHEY and SMNVEV (reference sequence). The CDR3 totals 17 residues. The chain is built from TRBV27 and TRBJ2-2, with TRBD2 as a possible D gene (5 bases). Sample: peripheral blood, taken after pregnancy. This clonotype was obtained from a female donor with multiple sclerosis, enrolled in a pregnancy study. In DNA, the CDR3 is TGTGCCAGCAGTTTACTGACCCCCGGGGTTGGCAACGGGGAGCTGTTTTTT. Residues: CASSLLTPGVGNGELFF.